Presented here are 15 T cell receptor beta chains from one specimen sequenced in a study of vaccination and CD4 T cells after COVID-19. Treatment of the sample: approximately 11-day PBMC culture with coronavirus spike peptide pools or control peptides (ViraFEST assay). The antigens of these receptors remain unknown. Sequencing of cultured CD4+ T cell DNA used the Oncomine TCR Beta short-read assay. TCRdb re-called the PCR reads through MiXCR, storing one row per CDR3 protein. Among around 19,000 distinct CDR3 sequences listed, under 30% were seen once. What was sequenced was cultured CD4+ T cells from blood. The receptor source for this set is a human donor with COVID-19.

This rearrangement joins TRBV5-8 to TRBJ1-1, with D possibly TRBD1 on 6 matching bases. The CDR3 has 16 amino acids. The V end was cut by 9 bases, the J end by 0 bases, with 21 bases between. CDR1 is SGHTS, CDR2 YDEGEE, per germline. The CDR3 DNA reads as TGTGCCACCTCTTATCCTACAGGGAGAATGAACACTGAAGCTTTCTTT. Protein product: CATSYPTGRMNTEAFF.

This clonotype was detected only a few times. V usage is TRBV20-1 and J usage is TRBJ1-1, with D perhaps TRBD1 (5 bases). The CDR3 has 16 amino acids. From germline, CDR1 is DFQATT and CDR2 SNEGSKA (reference sequence). With 6 bases removed from V and 1 base from J, the gap between germline ends came to 21 bases. CDR3: CSAPRRDGGKNTEAFF. CDR3 coding DNA: TGCAGTGCCCCTCGACGTGACGGGGGGAAGAACACTGAAGCTTTCTTT.

This chain connects TRBV19 to TRBJ2-3; 9 bases align to TRBD2. From germline, CDR1 is LNHDA and CDR2 SQIVND (reference sequence). Unmatched junction bases numbered 5, after V lost 1 base and J lost 3 bases. The CDR3 length is 16 residues. The CDR3 protein is CASSIARGGRTDTQYF. CDR3 in DNA: TGTGCCAGTAGTATAGCGCGGGGGGGCCGTACAGATACGCAGTATTTT.

There are a few counts of this clonotype. The rearrangement uses TRBV12-1 and TRBJ1-6. TRBV12-1 is a documented pseudogene. The CDR3 has 12 residues. CDR3 nucleotide sequence: TGTGCCAGCAGGGATGAGGGTTCACCCCTCCACTTT. Translating gives CASRDEGSPLHF.

This clonotype was counted a few times. J is TRBJ2-7 and V is TRBV7-9; perhaps TRBD2 as D (6 bases). The length of the CDR3 is 16 residues. The germline V and J ends were trimmed by 1 base and 2 bases, with 15 bases remaining between them. CDR1 is SEHNR, CDR2 FQNEAQ, per germline (reference sequence). CDR3 loop: CASSLVAVASAYEQYF. The CDR3 DNA follows: TGTGCCAGCAGCTTAGTAGCCGTGGCTAGCGCCTACGAGCAGTACTTC.

The chain is built from TRBV20-1 and TRBJ2-5; weak D call: TRBD1 (6 bases). Germline V gene lookup returns CDR1 DFQATT and CDR2 SNEGSKA (reference sequence). Trimming removed 1 base from V and 3 bases from J, with 12 bases in between. There are 14 residues in the CDR3. The CDR3 region is CSARVQGREETQYF. The CDR3 region has the DNA TGCAGTGCTAGAGTTCAGGGGCGCGAAGAGACCCAGTACTTC.

V and J are TRBV29-1 and TRBJ2-7; D is unresolved. In germline, CDR1 is SQVTM, CDR2 ANQGSEA. V gave up 4 bases and J gave up 2 bases, with 12 bases separating them. The CDR3 is made up of 13 amino acids. The CDR3 DNA reads TGCAGCGTTGGACCCCTTGGCCCCTACGAGCAGTACTTC. This gives the protein CSVGPLGPYEQYF.

J is TRBJ1-6 and V is TRBV2; D unclear. CDR3 length equals 13 residues. V lost 3 bases and J lost 0, with 0 bases in between. Germline V gene data show CDR1 as SNHLY and CDR2 as FYNNEI. CDR3 sequence: CASSDSYNSPLHF. CDR3 nucleotides: TGTGCCAGCAGTGACTCCTATAATTCACCCCTCCACTTT.

This rearrangement joins TRBV7-2 to TRBJ1-4; 10 bases line up with TRBD1. There are 16 residues in the CDR3. Trimming took 5 bases from V and 7 from J; bases not matched to a gene: 10. CDR1 SGHTA and CDR2 FQGNSA come from the germline V gene. The CDR3 DNA reads TGTGCCAGCAGCGCCGTGACAGGGGGCCTTCGTGAAAAACTGTTTTTT. Translating gives CASSAVTGGLREKLFF.

In its sample, this clonotype was seen a few times. J is TRBJ2-3 and V is TRBV6-1; 13 bases are a match to TRBD2. The CDR3 totals 15 residues. The V and J ends lost 7 bases and 4 bases, in that order; junction bases with no gene match: 5. Germline lookup yields CDR1 MNHNS and CDR2 SASEGT. DNA for the CDR3: TGTGCCAGCATCAGGACTAGCGGGGGAGCAGATACGCAGTATTTT. Translation gives CASIRTSGGADTQYF.

The rearrangement joins TRBV12-3 or TRBV12-4 to TRBJ1-2, with no clear D. The CDR3 extends over 13 amino acids. V gave up 7 bases and J gave up 1 base, with 10 bases separating them. The CDR3 sequence is CASKYMVNYGYTF. The DNA of the CDR3 is TGTGCCAGCAAATACATGGTTAACTATGGCTACACCTTC.

The CDR3 DNA reads as TGTGCCAGCAGTTCCCAAGGTGGACTAGCGGGGGCCTTTGGGACCGGGGAGCTGTTTTTT. This sequence encodes CASSSQGGLAGAFGTGELFF. The chain couples TRBV12-3 or TRBV12-4 to TRBJ2-2; 13 positions agree with TRBD2. V lost 4 bases to trimming and J lost 5 bases; unmatched junction nucleotides: 16. This CDR3 has 20 residues.

This clonotype turned up a few times. The rearrangement joins TRBV18 to TRBJ1-1, with D possibly TRBD1 on 5 matching bases. Germline V CDR1 and CDR2: KGHSH, LQKENI. Trimming removed 3 bases at V and 8 bases at J, with 19 bases between. This CDR3 comprises 15 residues. CDR3 amino acids: CASSPFNGGEGEAFF. CDR3 bases: TGTGCCAGCTCACCCTTCAACGGGGGTGAAGGGGAAGCTTTCTTT.

This clonotype appeared a few times. The chain combines TRBV7-9 with TRBJ1-3; D is uncertain. Trimming took off 5 bases at V and 4 bases at J, with 12 bases between the two ends. This CDR3 comprises 14 residues. Germline loops: CDR1 SEHNR, CDR2 FQNEAQ (reference sequence). In DNA, the CDR3 is TGTGCCAGCAGCCAGCCCACCCTGGGAAACACCATATATTTT. Residues: CASSQPTLGNTIYF.

This clonotype has only a few counts. V gene TRBV20-1 combines with J gene TRBJ2-7; D remains unclear. This CDR3 is built from 13 residues. The V end was cut by 5 bases, the J end by 4 bases, with 15 bases between. In germline, CDR1 is DFQATT, CDR2 SNEGSKA (reference sequence). CDR3 nucleotides: TGCAGTGCTCAGACCCCCGGTGAGTACGAGCAGTACTTC. The encoded protein is CSAQTPGEYEQYF.